This T cell receptor beta chain was recorded in a study of T cell repertoires in cytomegalovirus infection (dated by TCRdb to the late 2010s). Study-wide context: Because public TCR beta signatures pointed to carriage of CMV infection together with the matching HLA type, the HLA type of each donor mattered for the analysis. Study-wide conclusions, independent of this receptor: The ex vivo response was dominated by HLA-C-restricted CMV-specific TCR beta clonotypes, which also provided the single most frequent clonotype in two of eight donors. In both this cohort and an independent roughly 350-donor cohort, the cumulative frequency of public TCR beta family members distinguished carriers of CMV infection plus the relevant HLA type.

As encoded in the germline V gene, CDR1 is MNHEY while CDR2 is SVGAGI. At the junction V is shortened by 6 bases and J by 0 bases, with 12 bases in between. The CDR3 sequence holds 14 residues, the cysteine and phenylalanine included. The CDR3 DNA has 42 bases and is translated from base 1. For sequencing, an Illumina HiSeq 1500 was employed. TCRdb ran its own pipeline on the public reads, namely fastp trimming at Q25 and MiXCR clone calling, and kept in-frame beta chains. Identical CDR3 protein sequences are pooled into one entry, listed with their most common genes and DNA. The sample yields 110,000 to 150,000 distinct CDR3 sequences; roughly 6% were counted once. Over 15% of the sample lies in the top ten. This clonotype has ten or more counts. It lacks a known antigen. The input lacks base qualities; no much larger clone sits a single base away.

The chain is encoded by TRBV6-5 joined to TRBJ2-7; the D segment may tentatively be TRBD1 or TRBD2, each giving 5 matched bases. Input material: PBMCs. The clonotype was recovered from a human donor in good health (CMV status not recorded). Some clones in this sample may be carry-over from other donors' samples. The CDR3 protein sequence reads: CASRRDRDSYEQYF. The nucleotides read TGTGCCAGCAGGAGGGACCGAGACTCCTACGAGCAGTACTTC.